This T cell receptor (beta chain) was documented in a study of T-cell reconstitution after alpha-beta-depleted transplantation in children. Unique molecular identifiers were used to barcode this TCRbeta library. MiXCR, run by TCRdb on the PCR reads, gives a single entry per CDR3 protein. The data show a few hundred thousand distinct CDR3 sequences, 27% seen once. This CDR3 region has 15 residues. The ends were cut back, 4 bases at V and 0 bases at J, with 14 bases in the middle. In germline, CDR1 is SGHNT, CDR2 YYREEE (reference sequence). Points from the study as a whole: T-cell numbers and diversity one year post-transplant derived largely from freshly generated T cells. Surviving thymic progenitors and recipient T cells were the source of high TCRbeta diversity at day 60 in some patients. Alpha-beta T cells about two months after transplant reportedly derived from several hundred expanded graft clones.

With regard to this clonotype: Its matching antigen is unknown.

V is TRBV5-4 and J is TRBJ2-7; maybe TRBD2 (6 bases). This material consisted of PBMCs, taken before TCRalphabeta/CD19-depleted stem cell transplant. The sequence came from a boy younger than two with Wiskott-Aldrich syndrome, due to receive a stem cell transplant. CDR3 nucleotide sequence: TGTGCCAGCAGCATGCCCGGGACTGACTCCTACGAGCAGTACTTC. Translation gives CASSMPGTDSYEQYF.